This T cell receptor (beta chain) was retrieved from a study of CD8 T cells in ankylosing spondylitis (dated by TCRdb to 2016 to 2017). For the study in its entirety: To find TCR variants linked to disease, the study profiled T cell receptor beta repertoires in ankylosing spondylitis patients and healthy donors. The full study cohort was made up of 25 ankylosing spondylitis patients and roughly 100 healthy donors. Peripheral blood was sampled, and synovial fluid was also collected from ankylosing spondylitis patients.

The investigation overall reported the following: Blood from ankylosing spondylitis patients appeared to be characterized by a TCR beta motif composed of eight highly homologous amino acid variants. Some motif variants had previously been reported in the synovial fluid and blood of reactive arthritis patients, which suggests shared mechanisms of disease initiation. The disease-linked clones were reported as significantly enriched in matched synovial fluid samples from ankylosing spondylitis patients. A CD8+ phenotype was shown by the disease-linked clones, which were found at relatively low frequencies in peripheral blood.

Comment on this clonotype: Its antigen is still unknown. Base qualities were left out, and no much larger clone turns up one base away.

CDR3 length: 14 amino acids, cysteine to phenylalanine. Of all the DNA, just the CDR3 is kept, 42 bases in frame from base 1. According to the germline V gene (reference sequence), CDR1 reads SEHNR and CDR2 reads FQNEAQ. A distance of 14 bases separates the germline ends of V and J, which lose 5 bases and 3 bases respectively. TCRdb lists the instrument as Illumina HiSeq 2500. Quantitative 5'-RACE with molecular barcodes was used to prepare TCR beta libraries. In the paper's pipeline: A new computational method, built on a probabilistic model of VDJ rearrangement, was used to identify disease-linked TCR variants. TCRdb passed the public sequencing reads through fastp at Q25 and MiXCR, retaining productive beta sequences. Under each unique CDR3 protein, matching rows form one entry showing the most common genes and DNA. TCRdb, not the original authors, processed these V and J calls. Here the sample has just over 350,000 distinct CDR3 sequences; 20% to 25% occur a single time. Under 15% of the sample is in the top ten clones.

The TCR originated in a male donor with ankylosing spondylitis or in good health (not recorded which). This chain joins TRBV7-9 to TRBJ2-7; matching of 5 bases hints at TRBD1 as the D gene. The specimen was blood, either unsorted or a sorted T cell fraction (not recorded which). CDR3 loop: CASSPPQVLYEQYF. The DNA is TGTGCCAGCAGCCCGCCACAGGTTCTCTACGAGCAGTACTTC.